The source of this T cell receptor beta chain is a study of shared clonotypes between healthy human individuals. Study-level information: A couple of women and a few men aged 18 to 49 made up the donors.

Sequenced by immunoSEQ multiplex PCR; TCRdb stores in-frame clones only, minus some. This table has about 1 million clones, approximately 70% appearing once. This clone was recorded only once. Its specificity is not known. Whole-study results and caveats: In general, naive subsets displayed greater estimated richness than memory subsets did. Investigators expected sequencing depth to affect clonotype sharing among donors. Exclusively blood specimens were collected; tissue repertoires likely differ.

The germline gives CDR1 SGHAT, CDR2 FQNNGV. This CDR3 region has 16 residues. The ends were cut back, 1 base at V and 8 bases at J, with 18 bases in the middle. The chain joins TRBV11-2 to TRBJ2-1, with D perhaps being TRBD1 or TRBD2 (5 bases each). The sequenced material came from memory CD4+ T cells sorted from blood. Subset here: CD45RA-negative fraction. The origin of this receptor is a man aged 18-30 years in good health. DNA for the CDR3: TGTGCCAGCAGCTTAGCTTTCTCGGGGACCTCTCATGAGCAGTTCTTC. It encodes CASSLAFSGTSHEQFF.